A single sample is the source of the 15 T cell receptor beta chains below, sequenced in a study of T cell responses to AZD1222 COVID-19 vaccine. Clones were sequenced by immunoSEQ multiplex PCR, and TCRdb holds only the in-frame ones, with some missing. The sample lists about 110,000 clones, approximately 89% occurring once. The specimen comprised peripheral blood, sampled on day 0 of AZD1222 vaccination. These receptors originate from an adult in good health.

This clone has only one observation. The chain links TRBV6-2 or TRBV6-3 to TRBJ2-7, with 9 positions matching TRBD2. This CDR3 spans 14 amino acids. The J segment lost 4 bases and the V segment lost 5 bases, leaving 6 bases of the junction unmatched. CDR1 is MNHEY and CDR2 is SVGEGT in the germline V gene. The CDR3 reads CASSLAGFLYEQYF. In nucleotides, the CDR3 is TGTGCCAGCAGTCTAGCGGGGTTTTTATACGAGCAGTACTTC.

The J gene is TRBJ1-2, the V gene TRBV2; D gene unclear. The germline V gene encodes CDR1 SNHLY and CDR2 FYNNEI. With 4 bases removed from V and 4 bases from J, the gap between germline ends came to 16 bases. This CDR3 contains 15 residues. CDR3 DNA: TGTGCCAGCAGTGGTTTGGGTCTTGCCGGCTATGGCTACACCTTC. Its protein product is CASSGLGLAGYGYTF. Complete variable domain (other parts from reference TRBV2 and TRBJ1-2): EPEVTQTPSHQVTQMGQEVILRCVPISNHLYFYWYRQILGQKVEFLVSFYNNEISEKSEIFDDQFSVERPDGSNFTLKIRSTKLEDSAMYFCASSGLGLAGYGYTFGSGTRLTVV.

The V gene is TRBV29-1, the J gene TRBJ2-5; the D gene is possibly TRBD2 (6 bases). The CDR3 is 14 amino acids. From germline, CDR1 is SQVTM and CDR2 ANQGSEA. V lost 6 bases and J lost 3, with 17 bases in between. CDR3 coding DNA: TGCAGCGTAAATCTGTGGGGGGTGGAAGAGACCCAGTACTTC. This translates into CSVNLWGVEETQYF.

The rearrangement links TRBV6-5 to TRBJ1-2; D unclear. V lost 4 bases to trimming and J lost 6 bases, with 9 bases between them. Germline V gene lookup returns CDR1 MNHEY and CDR2 SVGAGI. This CDR3 region has 12 residues. CDR3 bases: TGTGCCAGCAGTTTGAAGGCGGATGGCTACACCTTC. It encodes CASSLKADGYTF.

The chain recombines TRBV6-4 with TRBJ1-1; 10 positions match TRBD1. V was pared by 6 bases and J by 0 bases, with 10 bases of the junction left unmatched. Germline-derived CDR1 and CDR2 are MRHNA and SNTAGT. The CDR3 totals 17 residues. The CDR3 here is CASSLRQGAFMNTEAFF. In DNA, the CDR3 is TGTGCCAGCAGCCTACGACAGGGGGCATTTATGAACACTGAAGCTTTCTTT.

This chain joins TRBV30 and TRBJ1-5; 7 bases are shared with TRBD1. V trimming: 4 bases; J trimming: 1 base; junction bases outside the gene matches: 4. Looked up from germline, CDR1 is GTSNPN and CDR2 is SVGIG (reference sequence). The CDR3 covers 14 residues. As DNA, the CDR3 is TGTGCCTGGATTCCAGGGGGGAGCAATCAGCCCCAGCATTTT. Protein product: CAWIPGGSNQPQHF.

J is TRBJ2-1 and V is TRBV7-7; D is unresolved. Looked up from germline, CDR1 is SSHAT and CDR2 is FNYEAQ (reference sequence). The CDR3 is made up of 12 amino acids. The V end was cut by 2 bases, the J end by 12 bases, with 11 bases between. The CDR3 loop is CASSLPSFGQFF. CDR3 in DNA: TGTGCCAGCAGCTTACCAAGTTTTGGGCAGTTCTTC.

CDR3 sequence (DNA): TGTGCCAGCAGCTTCAACGGGGGACGCCCGGCTTTCTTT. Amino acids: CASSFNGGRPAFF. The rearrangement uses TRBV27 and TRBJ1-1, with D possibly matching TRBD1 (5 bases). The V end was cut by 6 bases, the J end by 11 bases, with 19 bases between. The CDR3 sequence is 13 residues long. Germline V CDR1 and CDR2: MNHEY, SMNVEV (reference sequence).

This clone turned up a few times. The chain uses TRBV10-3 and TRBJ2-2; no clear D gene. Germline assignment: CDR1 ENHRY and CDR2 SYGVKD. The V end lost 3 bases, the J end lost 9 bases, and 8 bases lay between the germline ends. The length of the CDR3 is 12 residues. As DNA, the CDR3 is TGTGCCATCAGTGAATTCGGGCGGGAGCTGTTTTTT. Protein: CAISEFGRELFF.

The gene calls are TRBV13 and TRBJ2-2; TRBD2 aligns across 12 bases. Germline lookup yields CDR1 PRHDT and CDR2 FYEKMQ (reference sequence). CDR3 length equals 18 residues. Trimming cost V 5 bases and J 1 base; bases outside gene matches: 8. CDR3 bases: TGTGCCAGCAGCCACTCCCGACTAGCGGGGGTGAACACCGGGGAGCTGTTTTTT. This gives the protein CASSHSRLAGVNTGELFF. The whole variable domain, filled in from reference TRBV13 and TRBJ2-2, reads AAGVIQSPRHLIKEKRETATLKCYPIPRHDTVYWYQQGPGQDPQFLISFYEKMQSDKGSIPDRFSAQQFSDYHSELNMSSLELGDSALYFCASSHSRLAGVNTGELFFGEGSRLTVL.

V and J are TRBV2 and TRBJ2-1; 12 bases match TRBD2. CDR1 is SNHLY, CDR2 FYNNEI, per germline. The CDR3 extends over 15 amino acids. With V trimmed by 6 bases and J by 9 bases, 9 bases remained unmatched. The CDR3 nucleotides are TGTGCCAGCAGACCTCCTAGCGGGGGGGCCCGTGAGCAGTTCTTC. It is translated as CASRPPSGGAREQFF.

V and J are TRBV7-2 and TRBJ1-6, with no clear D. V shed 4 bases and J shed 6 bases, with 13 bases lying between them. Germline V gene sequence: CDR1 SGHTA, CDR2 FQGNSA. The CDR3 length is 15 residues. The CDR3 is CASSSSVVGNSPLHF. The CDR3, as DNA: TGTGCCAGCAGCTCCTCTGTAGTGGGTAATTCACCCCTCCACTTT.

This chain joins TRBV20-1 and TRBJ2-6; possible D gene TRBD1, 6 bases. V lost 3 bases and J 2 bases, leaving 17 bases between the germline ends. The germline V gene has CDR1 DFQATT and CDR2 SNEGSKA (reference sequence). This CDR3 comprises 17 residues. The CDR3 DNA is TGCAGTGCTAGTTCAGGGGCCGCCTTCGCTGGGGCCAACGTCCTGACTTTC. Translating gives CSASSGAAFAGANVLTF.

V usage is TRBV14 and J usage is TRBJ1-1; a possible D gene is TRBD1 (5 bases). Germline lookup yields CDR1 SGHDN and CDR2 FVKESK. V dropped 4 bases and J dropped 5 bases, with 17 bases sitting between them. This CDR3 spans 15 amino acids. CDR3 protein: CASSPFRGLETEAFF. CDR3 in DNA: TGTGCCAGCAGCCCCTTCCGGGGGTTGGAGACTGAAGCTTTCTTT.

The CDR3 here is CASSSGRQGEQYF. CDR3 sequence (DNA): TGTGCCAGCAGTTCCGGTAGGCAGGGCGAGCAGTACTTC. The genes are TRBV6-5 and TRBJ2-7, with D tentatively TRBD1 (5 bases). Trimming left V 4 bases short and J 6 bases short, with 13 bases between. Germline V lookup: CDR1 MNHEY, CDR2 SVGAGI. There are 13 residues in the CDR3.